A single sample gave rise to the 9 T cell receptor beta chains below, sequenced in a study of blood T cell repertoires in COVID-19. Sequencing was performed with immunoSEQ multiplex PCR; in TCRdb, only in-frame clones are kept and a portion is missing. The table lists 210,000 or so clones, 65% to 85% of them singletons. Sequences were obtained from PBMCs or T cells enriched from blood (not recorded which). The receptors here all came from a man between 25 and 39 years old with acute COVID-19.

This sequence joins TRBV12-3 or TRBV12-4 and TRBJ1-2; tentatively, D is TRBD1 (5 bases). V shed 3 bases and J shed 7 bases, with 9 bases lying between them. The CDR3 runs 12 residues. CDR3 protein: CASSFTQGGYTF. The CDR3, as DNA: TGTGCCAGCAGTTTTACCCAGGGTGGCTACACCTTC.

This rearrangement joins TRBV6-6 to TRBJ1-5; perhaps TRBD1 as D (6 bases). V lost 5 bases, J lost 5 bases, and 22 bases lay in between. The CDR3 has 17 amino acids. The germline V gene has CDR1 MNHNY and CDR2 SVGAGI (reference sequence). CDR3 sequence (DNA): TGTGCCAGCAGTCGCGCAGGGGTCACCAACCCCGATCAGCCCCAGCATTTT. It encodes CASSRAGVTNPDQPQHF.

The J gene is TRBJ1-3, the V gene TRBV9; 9 bases align to TRBD1. The CDR3 runs to 16 residues. Per germline, CDR1 SGDLS and CDR2 YYNGEE. Germline trimming cut 3 bases from V and 7 bases from J; bases unmatched to any gene: 11. CDR3 residues: CASSDGGTGIVNTIYF. The DNA for the CDR3 is TGTGCCAGCAGCGATGGTGGGACAGGGATCGTGAACACCATATATTTT.

This clone was observed a handful of times. The CDR3 protein is CASSSGSSGYTF. The CDR3 bases are TGTGCCAGCAGTTCGGGATCGTCTGGCTACACCTTC. J is TRBJ1-2 and V is TRBV27; D remains unclear. The germline V gene has CDR1 MNHEY and CDR2 SMNVEV (reference sequence). V dropped 4 bases and J dropped 7 bases, with 10 bases sitting between them. This CDR3 has 12 amino acids.

The chain recombines TRBV6-5 with TRBJ2-1; tentative D call: TRBD2 (6 bases). Trimming cost V 6 bases and J 5 bases, with 11 bases left between them. CDR3 length equals 13 residues. Germline V CDR1 and CDR2: MNHEY, SVGAGI. The chain's CDR3 is CASRSSSDNEQFF. As DNA, the CDR3 is TGTGCCAGCAGGTCATCTAGCGACAATGAGCAGTTCTTC.

V usage is TRBV19 and J usage is TRBJ1-2, with unresolved D. Per the germline V gene, CDR1 is LNHDA and CDR2 is SQIVND (reference sequence). Between the trimmed V and J ends, which lost 5 bases and 8 bases, there was a span of 18 bases. CDR3 size: 14 residues. CDR3 region: CASSRSLGLEGYTF. CDR3 DNA sequence: TGTGCCAGTAGTCGCTCATTAGGACTAGAAGGCTACACCTTC.

The chain carries TRBV5-1 and TRBJ2-5, with 11 bases identical to TRBD2. The CDR3 length is 17 residues. Germline lookup yields CDR1 SGHRS and CDR2 YFSETQ. The V segment lost 4 bases and the J segment 5 bases; nucleotides outside the gene matches: 13. The CDR3 coding sequence is TGCGCCAGCAGCACAGCCTTGACTAGCGGGGAGAGGGAGACCCAGTACTTC. Translated: CASSTALTSGERETQYF.

V and J are TRBV9 and TRBJ2-1, with a weak D call TRBD2 (6 bases). The CDR3 is 15 amino acids. Germline-derived CDR1 and CDR2 are SGDLS and YYNGEE. The V end was cut by 6 bases, the J end by 5 bases, with 18 bases between. CDR3 sequence (DNA): TGTGCCAGCACCGTCGGACTAAACTTCGACAATGAGCAGTTCTTC. It translates to CASTVGLNFDNEQFF.

The CDR3 here is CASSDTINQPQHF. CDR3 coding DNA: TGTGCCAGCAGCGATACAATCAATCAGCCCCAGCATTTT. The chain carries TRBV3-1 (or the pseudogene TRBV3-2) and TRBJ1-5, with D hard to call. The germline V gene encodes CDR1 LGHDT and CDR2 YNNKEL (reference sequence). CDR3 length: 13 residues. V was shortened by 5 bases and J by 3 bases, with 8 bases between the two germline ends.